This T cell receptor (beta chain) was captured by sequencing in a study of T cells expressing NK-cell markers. Looking at the study overall: Sequencing of TCR beta repertoires drew on sorted CD3+CD56+NKG2C+, CD3+CD56+NKG2C- and CD3+CD56-NKG2C+ T cells.

The V gene's germline CDR1 is DFQATT and CDR2 SNEGSKA (reference sequence). The length of the CDR3 is 14 residues. Comment on this clonotype: The antigen remains undetermined.

Study-wide findings and caveats: Once again these clonotypes came out on top in the CD3+CD56-NKG2C+ fraction of a few donors. Uncertainty persisted over the HCMV specificity of expanded NKG2C+ T cell clones.

TCRdb reprocessed the 5' RACE reads and keeps a single row for each CDR3 protein, giving no DNA. In total, the table holds fewer than 400,000 distinct CDR3 sequences. This TCR derives from a man aged 18 to 69 in good health. Sample: blood T cells: a sorted CD56 or NKG2C T cell subset, CD4+ or CD8+ T cells, or bulk PBMC T cells (not recorded which). The chain combines TRBV20-1 with TRBJ2-1; absent DNA, TCRdb's TRBD2 call cannot be checked. The CDR3: CSAPTWTTPNEQFF.